The rows below give T cell receptor beta chains drawn from one sample of a study of blood T cell repertoires in COVID-19. Profiling relied on immunoSEQ multiplex PCR, and the TCRdb table lists in-frame clones only, not all of them. This table holds a few hundred thousand clones, 90% found once. The sample was peripheral blood. The receptor set was obtained from a woman between 35 and 50 years old with COVID-19, enrolled during active disease. CDR3s include the opening cysteine and the closing phenylalanine or tryptophan. The order of the fields is V gene, J gene, clone size, D gene, CDR3 protein, CDR3 DNA. The D gene is left open where the match is weak. Where a row states a size, it is once, few, many or the class of an expanded clone; other rows omit it.

TRBV6-5,TRBJ2-3,NA,TRBD2,CASSTLAGGRDTQYF,TGTGCCAGCAGTACCCTAGCGGGGGGCCGGGATACGCAGTATTTT
TRBV4-1,TRBJ2-1,NA,NA,CASSLKNVDEQFF,TGCGCCAGCAGTCTCAAGAATGTAGATGAGCAGTTCTTC
TRBV30,TRBJ1-5,NA,TRBD1,CAWNRGSNQPQHF,TGTGCCTGGAACAGGGGGTCGAATCAGCCCCAGCATTTT
TRBV29-1,TRBJ2-3,NA,TRBD2,CSVALSGIADTQYF,TGCAGCGTTGCGCTTAGCGGGATTGCAGATACGCAGTATTTT
TRBV7-9,TRBJ1-5,NA,TRBD1,CASGTGDQPQHF,TGTGCCAGCGGGACAGGGGATCAGCCCCAGCATTTT
TRBV19,TRBJ2-7,few,NA,CASSRRVGGLPYEQYF,TGTGCCAGTAGCCGACGGGTTGGGGGCCTTCCCTACGAGCAGTACTTC
TRBV5-4,TRBJ1-4,NA,TRBD1,CASSARTGGPAANEKLFF,TGTGCCAGCAGCGCAAGGACAGGGGGCCCTGCAGCTAATGAAAAACTGTTTTTT
TRBV6-5,TRBJ1-2,NA,NA,CASSPLRAMYGYTF,TGTGCCAGCAGTCCTTTGAGGGCGATGTATGGCTACACCTTC
TRBV28,TRBJ1-5,NA,TRBD1,CASSFRGQGYQPQHF,TGTGCCAGCAGTTTTAGGGGACAGGGGTATCAGCCCCAGCATTTT
TRBV5-1,TRBJ1-3,once,TRBD1,CASSLQGVRSGNTIYF,TGCGCCAGCAGCTTACAGGGGGTACGCTCTGGAAACACCATATATTTT
TRBV7-9,TRBJ2-7,NA,NA,CASSPLDPLALEQYF,TGTGCCAGCAGCCCCTTGGACCCTCTAGCCCTCGAGCAGTACTTC
TRBV30,TRBJ2-5,NA,TRBD2,CAWSVIAGLGQAGGHQETQYF,TGTGCCTGGAGTGTAATAGCGGGACTGGGGCAGGCCGGGGGACACCAAGAGACCCAGTACTTC
TRBV27,TRBJ2-5,NA,TRBD2,CASSFRTSGTLKTQYF,TGTGCCAGCAGTTTTCGGACTAGCGGGACATTAAAGACCCAGTACTTC
TRBV28,TRBJ2-2,NA,TRBD1,CASSFGTAKNTGELFF,TGTGCCAGCAGTTTTGGGACAGCTAAGAACACCGGGGAGCTGTTTTTT
TRBV4-1,TRBJ1-1,NA,NA,CASSLSDSLGTEAFF,TGCGCCAGCAGCCTGTCCGACTCCCTGGGCACTGAAGCTTTCTTT
TRBV24-1,TRBJ1-1,once,TRBD1,CATSDPRTGVTEAFF,TGTGCCACCAGTGACCCTAGGACAGGGGTCACTGAAGCTTTCTTT
TRBV25-1,TRBJ1-2,once,TRBD1,CASSDLPGTATRGYTF,TGTGCCAGCAGTGACCTACCCGGGACAGCTACTCGGGGCTACACCTTC
TRBV6-5,TRBJ2-7,NA,NA,CASSRGSHYEQYF,TGTGCCAGCAGTAGGGGTTCGCACTACGAGCAGTACTTC
TRBV18,TRBJ2-1,NA,TRBD2,CASSPTSGGRNEQFF,TGTGCCAGCTCACCGACTAGCGGGGGGCGGAATGAGCAGTTCTTC
TRBV7-9,TRBJ1-4,NA,NA,CASSLEGWTNEKLFF,TGTGCCAGCAGCTTAGAGGGGTGGACTAATGAAAAACTGTTTTTT
TRBV7-6,TRBJ1-3,NA,NA,CASSLADSGNTIYF,TGTGCCAGCAGCTTGGCGGACTCTGGAAACACCATATATTTT
TRBV30,TRBJ2-3,NA,TRBD1,CAWRKQGVGNTQYF,TGTGCCTGGAGGAAACAGGGGGTGGGGAATACGCAGTATTTT
TRBV5-1,TRBJ2-3,once,TRBD2,CASSLPLAGGIDTQYF,TGCGCCAGCAGCCTGCCGTTGGCGGGAGGAATAGATACGCAGTATTTT
TRBV7-2,TRBJ1-6,NA,NA,CASRSTVSSYNSPLHF,TGTGCCAGCAGGTCGACAGTCAGCTCCTATAATTCACCCCTCCACTTT
TRBV29-1,TRBJ2-2,NA,TRBD1,CSSNRGWAGELFF,TGCAGCTCAAACAGGGGGTGGGCCGGGGAGCTGTTTTTT
TRBV28,TRBJ1-1,NA,NA,CASSYQGRWTEAFF,TGTGCCAGCAGCTATCAGGGGCGTTGGACTGAAGCTTTCTTT
TRBV27,TRBJ2-2,NA,TRBD2,CASRHHSGANTGELFF,TGTGCCAGCAGACACCACAGCGGGGCGAACACCGGGGAGCTGTTTTTT
TRBV6-2/TRBV6-3,TRBJ2-1,NA,NA,CASSLAVSSYNEQFF,TGTGCCAGCAGTCTCGCGGTTTCCTCCTACAATGAGCAGTTCTTC
TRBV27,TRBJ1-2,NA,TRBD1,CASSPQGVGYGYTF,TGTGCCAGCAGTCCGCAGGGGGTCGGGTATGGCTACACCTTC
TRBV19,TRBJ2-3,NA,TRBD2,CAASKGLAGADTQYF,TGTGCCGCCTCTAAGGGGCTAGCGGGGGCAGATACGCAGTATTTT
TRBV18,TRBJ2-2,NA,TRBD1,CASSGIQGAVTGELFF,TGTGCCAGCTCAGGAATACAGGGGGCTGTGACCGGGGAGCTGTTTTTT
TRBV15,TRBJ2-7,NA,NA,CATSRDRGAYEQYF,TGTGCCACCAGCAGAGATCGCGGAGCCTACGAGCAGTACTTC
TRBV30,TRBJ1-3,NA,TRBD1,CAWSVIGGGGNTIYF,TGTGCCTGGAGTGTAATAGGGGGCGGTGGAAACACCATATATTTT
TRBV2,TRBJ2-5,NA,NA,CASSESRGQETQYF,TGTGCCAGCAGTGAAAGCAGGGGACAAGAGACCCAGTACTTC
TRBV5-1,TRBJ2-7,few,NA,CASSLDIYEQYF,TGCGCCAGCAGCTTGGACATCTACGAGCAGTACTTC
TRBV3-1/TRBV3-2,TRBJ1-5,NA,NA,CASSQELLADQHF,TGTGCCAGCAGCCAAGAGCTTCTGGCTGACCAGCATTTT
TRBV28,TRBJ2-7,NA,NA,CASSPGAVSSYEQYF,TGTGCCAGCAGCCCCGGAGCCGTTAGCTCCTACGAGCAGTACTTC
TRBV18,TRBJ2-3,NA,TRBD1,CASSHGQGTLTDTQYF,TGTGCCAGCTCACACGGACAGGGGACTCTCACAGATACGCAGTATTTT
TRBV7-2,TRBJ2-5,once,TRBD2,CASSLVGTNQETQYF,TGTGCCAGCAGCTTAGTGGGGACTAATCAAGAGACCCAGTACTTC
TRBV18,TRBJ1-2,NA,NA,CASSHRGGGYTF,TGTGCCAGCTCTCATAGGGGAGGGGGCTACACCTTC
TRBV19,TRBJ1-5,NA,NA,CASSITAETGSGPQHF,TGTGCCAGTAGTATTACGGCAGAGACTGGATCGGGGCCCCAGCATTTT
TRBV10-3,TRBJ1-4,NA,NA,CAISDPQRATNEKLFF,TGTGCCATCAGTGACCCACAGAGGGCAACTAATGAAAAACTGTTTTTT
TRBV7-2,TRBJ1-3,NA,NA,CASSLGAPSGNTIYF,TGTGCCAGCAGCTTGGGGGCCCCCTCTGGAAACACCATATATTTT